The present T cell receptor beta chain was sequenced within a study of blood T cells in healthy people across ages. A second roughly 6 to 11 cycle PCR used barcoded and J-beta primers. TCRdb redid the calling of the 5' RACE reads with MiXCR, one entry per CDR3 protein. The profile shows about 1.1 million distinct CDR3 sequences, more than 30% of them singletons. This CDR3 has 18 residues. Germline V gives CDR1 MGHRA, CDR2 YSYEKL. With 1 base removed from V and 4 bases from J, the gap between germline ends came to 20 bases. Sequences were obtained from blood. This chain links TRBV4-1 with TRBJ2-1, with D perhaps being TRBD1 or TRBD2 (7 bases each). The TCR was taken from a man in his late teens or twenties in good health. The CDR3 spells CASSQGFRGGLSYNEQFF. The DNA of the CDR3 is TGCGCCAGCAGCCAAGGATTCAGGGGGGGACTATCATACAATGAGCAGTTCTTC.